This T cell receptor beta chain derives from a study of Graves' ophthalmopathy and Graves' hyperthyroidism (dated by TCRdb to between 2018 and 2020). About the study as a whole: Peripheral blood was collected at initial diagnosis, prior to any treatment. In more than five hyperthyroidism patients, T-cell repertoires of thyroid tissue and blood were compared. The 95 to 100 discovery patients were randomly divided into training and test sets at a 7:3 ratio. Following sample collection, hyperthyroidism patients were given methimazole at a starting dose of 30 mg daily, and ophthalmopathy patients were given high-dose intravenous methylprednisolone. To explore V-J signatures distinguishing ophthalmopathy from hyperthyroidism, a discovery set of about a hundred patients (about 44 ophthalmopathy, about 57 stable hyperthyroidism) was enrolled. For independent validation, a separate cohort was made up of about 18 hyperthyroidism patients plus 17 patients who later progressed from hyperthyroidism to ophthalmopathy. In total, 120 to 150 blood samples were TCR-sequenced: around 42 ophthalmopathy, about 75 hyperthyroidism and roughly 17 hyperthyroidism-to-ophthalmopathy patients. TCR beta repertoire signatures were used to distinguish Graves' ophthalmopathy from Graves' hyperthyroidism and to predict progression to ophthalmopathy.

From V the trimming removes 4 bases and from J it removes 7 bases, while the gene matches leave 31 bases of the junction unaccounted for. From cysteine to phenylalanine, the CDR3 is 21 amino acids long. Left in the record is the CDR3 DNA by itself, 63 bases read in frame from the first base. From the germline V gene, CDR1 is LGHNA and CDR2 is YNFKEQ. Patients with ophthalmopathy had moderately to severely active disease, with a Clinical Activity Score of 3 or more, a NOSPECS grade of 4 or more, and a disease duration of less than 3 months. Patients with other autoimmune diseases, uncontrolled infections, pregnancy or lactation were excluded from the study. Clinical symptoms, serum thyroxine, TRAb, thyroid ultrasound and orbital computed tomography formed the basis of the diagnosis. PBMCs were isolated from 7.5 to 10 ml of fresh peripheral blood by Ficoll-Paque density gradient centrifugation. Trizol reagent was used to extract the total RNA, and its quality was then checked on an Agilent 2100 Bioanalyzer.

This clonotype came up many times. The clone's antigen remains unknown. No much larger clone exists at a distance of one base, and base qualities are not known. Study-wide conclusions, independent of this receptor: Sample size was not statistically predetermined, and group allocation was not concealed from the investigators. In validation, the model predicted ophthalmopathy progression with 55% to 71% sensitivity and approximately 78% specificity; roughly 12 predicted patients were CT-confirmed with GO in a median of approximately 6.2 months. The 13-signature model separated ophthalmopathy from stable hyperthyroidism with approximately 90% sensitivity and approximately 83% specificity in cross-validation, and 80%/75% in the test set. Among expanded thyroid clonotypes with frequency above 0.001, most also showed up in blood, which suggests that blood repertoires may reflect the thyroid immune response.

TCR beta CDR3 regions were amplified from RNA transcripts for repertoire sequencing. The first round of RT-PCR was done with HTBI primers and the Qiagen OneStep RT-PCR kit, and was followed by a second round of multiplex PCR, then size selection and purification. Libraries were sequenced on an Illumina HiSeq2000 using paired-end 100 bp reads. As for the original processing: Reads were processed with SOAPnuke, discarding reads with adapters, uncalled bases, mean Phred below 15, or no exact constant-primer or identifier match. COPE v1.2.5 was used to merge the high-quality paired reads. Clonotypes were defined as unique nucleotide sequences and were aligned to IMGT TRB V, D and J references using MiTCR v1.1. Analysis was restricted to V-J combinations with a frequency above 0.0001, which covered roughly 99% of repertoires. A TCR clonal expansion and chaos score per V-J combination was defined as the ratio of F50 clonal expansion to chaos observed in the TCRdist matrix. Welch's t-statistics and random forest were used to reduce features to 10 to 15 V-J combinations, which were fed into a naive Bayes classifier. The similarity between thyroid and blood repertoires was quantified using the Morisita-Horn index. The public sequencing data were trimmed at Q25 with fastp and processed into clonotypes with MiXCR by TCRdb, which kept only in-frame beta chains. Duplicate CDR3 protein sequences are folded into a single record with the most common DNA and genes. TCRdb, not the authors, supplied the V and J calls. Present in this sample are about 400,000 distinct CDR3 sequences, 15% to 20% of which were seen just once. The ten most abundant clones make up about 1.4% of the sample.

Material: peripheral blood. In this chain, TRBV4-2 is recombined with TRBJ2-7, with 7 central nucleotides matching TRBD1. The sequence was collected from a woman under 30 with Graves' ophthalmopathy. Donor details come from another sample of the same person, matched by shared clones. Here the CDR3 is given as CASSLRRYHISDRALKGEQYF. The DNA reads TGTGCCAGCAGCCTGCGTCGTTACCATATATCCGACAGGGCGCTAAAGGGGGAGCAGTACTTC.